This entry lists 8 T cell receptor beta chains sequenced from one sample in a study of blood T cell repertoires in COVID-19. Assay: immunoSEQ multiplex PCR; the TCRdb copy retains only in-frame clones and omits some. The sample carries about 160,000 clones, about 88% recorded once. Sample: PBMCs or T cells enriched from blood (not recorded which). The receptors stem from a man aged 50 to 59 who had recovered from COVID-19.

The CDR3 DNA reads TGCGCCAGCAGCCGGACAGGACTTGGGTCCTACGAGCAGTACTTC. Translation: CASSRTGLGSYEQYF. V usage is TRBV23-1 and J usage is TRBJ2-7; TRBD1 aligns across 7 bases. TRBV23-1 is assigned to the ORF class and has an uncertain function. The V and J ends lost 6 bases and 1 base, in that order; junction bases with no gene match: 9. The CDR3 loop spans 15 amino acids.

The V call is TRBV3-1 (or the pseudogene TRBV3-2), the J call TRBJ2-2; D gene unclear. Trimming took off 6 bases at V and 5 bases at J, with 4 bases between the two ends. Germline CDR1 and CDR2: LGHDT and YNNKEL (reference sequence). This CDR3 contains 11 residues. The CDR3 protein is CASRHTGELFF. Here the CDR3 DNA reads TGTGCCAGCAGACATACCGGGGAGCTGTTTTTT.

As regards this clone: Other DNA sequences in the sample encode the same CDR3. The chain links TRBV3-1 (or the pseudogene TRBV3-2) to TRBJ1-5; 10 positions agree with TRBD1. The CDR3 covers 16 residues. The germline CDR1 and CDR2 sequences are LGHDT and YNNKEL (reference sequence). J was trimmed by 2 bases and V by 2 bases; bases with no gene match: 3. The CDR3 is CASSQSGTGGNQPQHF. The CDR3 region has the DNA TGTGCCAGCAGCCAATCCGGGACAGGGGGCAATCAGCCCCAGCATTTT.

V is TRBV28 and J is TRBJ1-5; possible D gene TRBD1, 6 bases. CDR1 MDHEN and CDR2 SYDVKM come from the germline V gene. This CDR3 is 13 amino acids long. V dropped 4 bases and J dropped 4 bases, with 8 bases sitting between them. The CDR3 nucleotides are TGTGCCAGCAGTTCGCAGGGGAATCAGCCCCAGCATTTT. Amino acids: CASSSQGNQPQHF.

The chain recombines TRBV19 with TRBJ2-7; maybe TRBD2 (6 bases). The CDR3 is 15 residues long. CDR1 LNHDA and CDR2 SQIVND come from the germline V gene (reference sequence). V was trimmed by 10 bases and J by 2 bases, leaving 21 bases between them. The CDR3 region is CATAQRVGSTYEQYF. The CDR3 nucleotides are TGTGCCACCGCCCAGCGGGTGGGATCTACCTACGAGCAGTACTTC.

The CDR3 nucleotides are TGTGCCAGTAGTGCTCAGGGGGCCCTGAGCACTGAAGCTTTCTTT. Residues: CASSAQGALSTEAFF. The chain employs TRBV19 and TRBJ1-1, with 8 bases lining up with TRBD1. The CDR3 consists of 15 residues. The J segment lost 4 bases and the V segment lost 5 bases, leaving 9 bases of the junction unmatched. Germline loops: CDR1 LNHDA, CDR2 SQIVND (reference sequence).

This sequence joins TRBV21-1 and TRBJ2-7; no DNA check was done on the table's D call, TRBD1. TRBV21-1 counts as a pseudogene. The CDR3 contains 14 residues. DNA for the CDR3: TGTGCCAGCTCCTCCGGGACAGGGTGGTACGAGCAGTACTTC. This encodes CASSSGTGWYEQYF.

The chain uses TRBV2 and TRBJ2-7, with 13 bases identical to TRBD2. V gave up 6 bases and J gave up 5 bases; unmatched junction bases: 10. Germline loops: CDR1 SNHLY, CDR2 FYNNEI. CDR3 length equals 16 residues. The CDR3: CASRLTSGGPIDEQYF. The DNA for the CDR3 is TGTGCCAGCAGACTGACTAGCGGGGGGCCAATAGACGAGCAGTACTTC.